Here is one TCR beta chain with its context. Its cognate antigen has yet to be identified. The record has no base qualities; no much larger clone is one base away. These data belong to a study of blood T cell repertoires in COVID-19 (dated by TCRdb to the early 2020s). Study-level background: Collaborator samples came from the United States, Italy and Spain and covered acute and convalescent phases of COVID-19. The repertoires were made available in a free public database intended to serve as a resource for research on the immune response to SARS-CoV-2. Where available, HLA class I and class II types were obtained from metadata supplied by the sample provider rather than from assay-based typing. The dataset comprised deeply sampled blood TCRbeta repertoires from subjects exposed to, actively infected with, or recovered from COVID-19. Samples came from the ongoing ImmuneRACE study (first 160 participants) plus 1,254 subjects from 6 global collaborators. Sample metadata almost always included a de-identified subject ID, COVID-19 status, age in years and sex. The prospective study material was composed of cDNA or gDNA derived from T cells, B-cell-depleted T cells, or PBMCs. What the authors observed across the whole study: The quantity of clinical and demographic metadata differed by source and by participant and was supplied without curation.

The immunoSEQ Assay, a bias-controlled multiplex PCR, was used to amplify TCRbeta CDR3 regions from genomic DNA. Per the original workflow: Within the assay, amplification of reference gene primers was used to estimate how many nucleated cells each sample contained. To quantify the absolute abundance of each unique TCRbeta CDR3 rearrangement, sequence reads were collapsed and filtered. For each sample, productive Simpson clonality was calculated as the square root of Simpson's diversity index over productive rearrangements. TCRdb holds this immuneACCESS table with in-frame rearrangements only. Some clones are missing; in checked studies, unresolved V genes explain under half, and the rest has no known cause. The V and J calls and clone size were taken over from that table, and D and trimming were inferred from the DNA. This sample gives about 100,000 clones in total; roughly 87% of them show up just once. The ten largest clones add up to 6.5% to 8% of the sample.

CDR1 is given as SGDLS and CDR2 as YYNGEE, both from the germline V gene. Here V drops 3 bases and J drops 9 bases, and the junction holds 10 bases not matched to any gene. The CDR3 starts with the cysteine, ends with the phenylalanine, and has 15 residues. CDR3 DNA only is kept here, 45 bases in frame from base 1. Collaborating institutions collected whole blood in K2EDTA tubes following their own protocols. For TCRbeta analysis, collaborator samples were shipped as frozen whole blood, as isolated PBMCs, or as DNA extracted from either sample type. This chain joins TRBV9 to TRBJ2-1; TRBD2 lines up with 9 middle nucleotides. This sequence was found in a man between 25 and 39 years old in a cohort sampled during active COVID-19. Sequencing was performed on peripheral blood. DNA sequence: TGTGCCAGCAGCGCCGCGGGGGGGCTGCGCGGTGAGCAGTTCTTC. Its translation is CASSAAGGLRGEQFF.